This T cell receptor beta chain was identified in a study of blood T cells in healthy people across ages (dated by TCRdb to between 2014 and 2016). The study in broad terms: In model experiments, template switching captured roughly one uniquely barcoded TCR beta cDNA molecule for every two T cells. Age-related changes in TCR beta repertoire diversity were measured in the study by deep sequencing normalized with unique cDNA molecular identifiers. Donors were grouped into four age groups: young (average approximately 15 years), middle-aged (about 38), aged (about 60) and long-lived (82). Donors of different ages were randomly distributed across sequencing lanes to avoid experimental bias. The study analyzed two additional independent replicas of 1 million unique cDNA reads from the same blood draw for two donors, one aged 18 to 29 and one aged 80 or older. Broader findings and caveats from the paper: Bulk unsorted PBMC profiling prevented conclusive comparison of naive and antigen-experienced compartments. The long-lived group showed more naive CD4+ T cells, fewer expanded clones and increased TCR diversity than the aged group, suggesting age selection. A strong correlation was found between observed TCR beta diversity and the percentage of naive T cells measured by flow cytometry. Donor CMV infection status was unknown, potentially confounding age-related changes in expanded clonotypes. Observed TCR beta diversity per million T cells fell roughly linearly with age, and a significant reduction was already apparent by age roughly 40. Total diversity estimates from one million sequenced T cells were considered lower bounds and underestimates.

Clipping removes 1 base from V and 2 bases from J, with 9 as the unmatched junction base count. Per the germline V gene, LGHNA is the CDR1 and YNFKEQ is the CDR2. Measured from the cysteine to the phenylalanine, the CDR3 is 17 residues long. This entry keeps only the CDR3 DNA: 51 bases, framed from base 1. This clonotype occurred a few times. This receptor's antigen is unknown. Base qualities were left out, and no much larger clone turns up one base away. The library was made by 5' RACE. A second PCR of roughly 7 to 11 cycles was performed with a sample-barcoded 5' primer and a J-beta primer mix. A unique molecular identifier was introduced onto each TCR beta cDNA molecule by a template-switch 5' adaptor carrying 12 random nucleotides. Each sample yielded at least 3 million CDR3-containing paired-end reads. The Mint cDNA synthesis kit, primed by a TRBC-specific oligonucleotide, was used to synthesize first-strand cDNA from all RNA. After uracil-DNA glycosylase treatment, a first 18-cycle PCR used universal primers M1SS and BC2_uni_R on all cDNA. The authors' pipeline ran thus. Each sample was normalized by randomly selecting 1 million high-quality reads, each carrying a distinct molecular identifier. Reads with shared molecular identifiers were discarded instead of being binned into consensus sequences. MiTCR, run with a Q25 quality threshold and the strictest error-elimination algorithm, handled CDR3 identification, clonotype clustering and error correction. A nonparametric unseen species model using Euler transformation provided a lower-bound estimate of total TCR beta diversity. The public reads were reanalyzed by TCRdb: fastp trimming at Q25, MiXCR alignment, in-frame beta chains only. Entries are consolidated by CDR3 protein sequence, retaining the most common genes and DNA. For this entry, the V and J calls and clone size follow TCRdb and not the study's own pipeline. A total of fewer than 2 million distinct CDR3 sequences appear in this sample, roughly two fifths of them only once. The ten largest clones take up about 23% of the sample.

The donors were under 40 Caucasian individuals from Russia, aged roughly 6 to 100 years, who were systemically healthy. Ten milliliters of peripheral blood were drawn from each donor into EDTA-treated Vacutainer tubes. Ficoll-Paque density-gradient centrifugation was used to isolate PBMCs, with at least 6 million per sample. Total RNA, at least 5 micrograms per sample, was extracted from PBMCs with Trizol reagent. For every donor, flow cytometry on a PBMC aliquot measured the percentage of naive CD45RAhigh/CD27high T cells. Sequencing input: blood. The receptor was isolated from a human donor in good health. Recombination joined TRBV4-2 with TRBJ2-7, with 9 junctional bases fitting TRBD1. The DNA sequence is TGTGCCAGCAGCCAAGGGGGGCGAGACAGGGGGACCTACGAGCAGTACTTC. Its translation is CASSQGGRDRGTYEQYF.